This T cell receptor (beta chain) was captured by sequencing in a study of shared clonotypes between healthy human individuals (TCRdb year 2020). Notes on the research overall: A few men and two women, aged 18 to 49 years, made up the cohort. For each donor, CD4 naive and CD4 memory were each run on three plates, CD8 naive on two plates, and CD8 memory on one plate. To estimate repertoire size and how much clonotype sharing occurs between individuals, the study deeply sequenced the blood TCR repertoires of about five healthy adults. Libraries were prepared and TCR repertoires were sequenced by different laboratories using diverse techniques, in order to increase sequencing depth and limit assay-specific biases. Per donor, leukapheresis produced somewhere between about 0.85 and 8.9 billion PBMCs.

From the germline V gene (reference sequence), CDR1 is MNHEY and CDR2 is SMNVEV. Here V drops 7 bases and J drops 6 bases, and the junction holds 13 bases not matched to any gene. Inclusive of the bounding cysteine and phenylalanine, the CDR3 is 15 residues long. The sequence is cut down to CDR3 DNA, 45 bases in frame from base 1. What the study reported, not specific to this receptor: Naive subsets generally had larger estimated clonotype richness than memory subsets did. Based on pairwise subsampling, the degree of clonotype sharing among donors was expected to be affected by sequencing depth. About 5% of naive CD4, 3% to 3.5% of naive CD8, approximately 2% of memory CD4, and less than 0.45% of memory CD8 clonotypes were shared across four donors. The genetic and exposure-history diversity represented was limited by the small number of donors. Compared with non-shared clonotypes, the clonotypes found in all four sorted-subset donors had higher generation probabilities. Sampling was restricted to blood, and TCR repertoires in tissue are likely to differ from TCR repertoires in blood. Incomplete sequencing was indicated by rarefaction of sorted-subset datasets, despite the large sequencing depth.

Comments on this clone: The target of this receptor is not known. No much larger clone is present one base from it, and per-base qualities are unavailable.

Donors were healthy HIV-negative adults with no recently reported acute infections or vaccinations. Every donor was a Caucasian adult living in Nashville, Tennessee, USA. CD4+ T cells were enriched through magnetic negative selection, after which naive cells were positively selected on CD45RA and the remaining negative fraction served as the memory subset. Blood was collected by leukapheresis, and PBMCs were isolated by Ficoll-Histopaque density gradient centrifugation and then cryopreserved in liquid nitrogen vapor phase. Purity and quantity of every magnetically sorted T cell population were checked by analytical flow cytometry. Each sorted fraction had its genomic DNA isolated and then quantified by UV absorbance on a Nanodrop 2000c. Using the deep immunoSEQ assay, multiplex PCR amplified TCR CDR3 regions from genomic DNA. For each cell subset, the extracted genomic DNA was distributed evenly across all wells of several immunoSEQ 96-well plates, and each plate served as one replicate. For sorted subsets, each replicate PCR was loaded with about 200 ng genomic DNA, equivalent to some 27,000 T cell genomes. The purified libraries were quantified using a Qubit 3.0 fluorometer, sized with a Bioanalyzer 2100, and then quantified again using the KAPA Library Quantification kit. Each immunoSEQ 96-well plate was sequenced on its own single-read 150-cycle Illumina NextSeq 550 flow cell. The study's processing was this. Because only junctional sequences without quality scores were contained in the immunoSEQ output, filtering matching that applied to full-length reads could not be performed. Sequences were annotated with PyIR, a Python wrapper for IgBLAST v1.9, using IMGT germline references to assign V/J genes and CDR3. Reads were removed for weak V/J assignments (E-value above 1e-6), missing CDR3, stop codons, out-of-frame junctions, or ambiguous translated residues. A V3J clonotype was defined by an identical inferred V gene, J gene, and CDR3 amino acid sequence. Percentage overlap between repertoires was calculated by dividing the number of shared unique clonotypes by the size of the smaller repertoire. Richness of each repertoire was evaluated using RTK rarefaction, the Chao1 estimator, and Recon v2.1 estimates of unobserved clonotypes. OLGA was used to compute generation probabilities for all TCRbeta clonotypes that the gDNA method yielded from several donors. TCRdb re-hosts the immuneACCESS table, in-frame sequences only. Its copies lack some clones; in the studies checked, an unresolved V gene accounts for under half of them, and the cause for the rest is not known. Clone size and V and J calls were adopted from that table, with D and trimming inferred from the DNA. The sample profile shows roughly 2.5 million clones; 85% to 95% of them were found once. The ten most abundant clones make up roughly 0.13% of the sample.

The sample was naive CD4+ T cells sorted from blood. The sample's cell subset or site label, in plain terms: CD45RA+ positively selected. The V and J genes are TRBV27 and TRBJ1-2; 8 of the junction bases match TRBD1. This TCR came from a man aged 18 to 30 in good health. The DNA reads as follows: TGTGCCAGCAAAGGACAGGGTGGTATAGGGAATGGCTACACCTTC. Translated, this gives CASKGQGGIGNGYTF.